This TCR beta chain was identified in a study of shared clonotypes between healthy human individuals. This CDR3 spans 13 amino acids. In germline, CDR1 is MNHEY, CDR2 SVGAGI. The ends were cut back, 8 bases at V and 1 base at J, with 9 bases in the middle. Worth noting for this clone: Antigen specificity is unknown.

Broader study findings: Memory subsets generally showed lower estimated richness than naive subsets.

This table comes from immunoSEQ multiplex PCR, and its TCRdb copy is limited to in-frame clones, with some not included. Here the sample spans 2 million to 2.5 million clones, over 85% being singletons. Source material: naive CD4+ T cells from PBMCs. Subset defined: CD45RA+ positively selected. V usage is TRBV6-5 and J usage is TRBJ1-3; D is unclear. The source is a man aged 18 to 35 in good health. Some clones in this sample may be carry-over from other donors' samples. CDR3 residues: CASREPSGNTIYF. The DNA of the CDR3 is TGTGCCAGCCGGGAACCTTCTGGAAACACCATATATTTT.